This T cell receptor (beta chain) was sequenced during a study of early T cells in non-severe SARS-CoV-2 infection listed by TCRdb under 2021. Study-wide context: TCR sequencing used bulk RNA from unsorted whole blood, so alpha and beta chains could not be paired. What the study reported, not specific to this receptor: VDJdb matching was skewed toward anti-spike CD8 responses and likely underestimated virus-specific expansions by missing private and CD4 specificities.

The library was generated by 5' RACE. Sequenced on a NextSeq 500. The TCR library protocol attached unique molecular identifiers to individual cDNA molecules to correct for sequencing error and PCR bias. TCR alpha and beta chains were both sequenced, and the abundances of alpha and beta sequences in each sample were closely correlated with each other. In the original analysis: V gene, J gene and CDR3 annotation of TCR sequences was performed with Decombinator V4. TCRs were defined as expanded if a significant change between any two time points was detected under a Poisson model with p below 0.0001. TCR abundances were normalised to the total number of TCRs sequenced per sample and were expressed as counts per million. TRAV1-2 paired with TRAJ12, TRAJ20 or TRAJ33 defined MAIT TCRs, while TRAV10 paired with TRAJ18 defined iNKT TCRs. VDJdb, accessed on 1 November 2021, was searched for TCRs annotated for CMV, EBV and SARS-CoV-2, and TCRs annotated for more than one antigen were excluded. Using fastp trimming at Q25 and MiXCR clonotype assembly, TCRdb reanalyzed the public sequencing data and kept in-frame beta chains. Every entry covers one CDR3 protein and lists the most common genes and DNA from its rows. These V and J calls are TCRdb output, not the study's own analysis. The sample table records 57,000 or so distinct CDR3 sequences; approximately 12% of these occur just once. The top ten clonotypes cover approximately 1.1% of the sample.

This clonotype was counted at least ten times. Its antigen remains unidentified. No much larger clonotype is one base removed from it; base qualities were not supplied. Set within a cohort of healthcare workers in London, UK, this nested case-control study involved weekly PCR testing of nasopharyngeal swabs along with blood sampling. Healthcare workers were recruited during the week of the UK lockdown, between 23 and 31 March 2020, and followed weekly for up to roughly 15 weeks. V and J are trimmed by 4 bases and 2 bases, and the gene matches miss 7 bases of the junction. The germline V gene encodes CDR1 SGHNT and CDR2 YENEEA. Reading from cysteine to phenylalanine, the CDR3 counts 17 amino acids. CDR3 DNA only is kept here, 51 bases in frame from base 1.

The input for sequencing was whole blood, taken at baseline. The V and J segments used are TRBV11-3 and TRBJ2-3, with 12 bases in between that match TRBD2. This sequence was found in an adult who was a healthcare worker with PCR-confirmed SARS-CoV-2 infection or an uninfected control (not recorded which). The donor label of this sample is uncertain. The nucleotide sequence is TGTGCCAGCAGCTCAGGACTAGCGGGGTCCCCCACAGATACGCAGTATTTT. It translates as CASSSGLAGSPTDTQYF.